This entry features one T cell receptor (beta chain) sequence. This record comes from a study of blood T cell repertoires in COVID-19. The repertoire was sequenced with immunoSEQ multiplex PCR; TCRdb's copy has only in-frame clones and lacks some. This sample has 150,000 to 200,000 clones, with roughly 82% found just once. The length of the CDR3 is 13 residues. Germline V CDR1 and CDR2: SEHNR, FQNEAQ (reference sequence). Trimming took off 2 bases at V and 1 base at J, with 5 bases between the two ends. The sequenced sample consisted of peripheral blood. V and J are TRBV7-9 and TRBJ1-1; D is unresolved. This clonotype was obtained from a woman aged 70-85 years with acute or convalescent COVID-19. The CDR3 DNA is TGTGCCAGCAGCTTATTAGCGAACACTGAAGCTTTCTTT. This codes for CASSLLANTEAFF.